This T cell receptor beta chain originates from a study of vaccination effects on CD4 cells after COVID-19. Study-wide results and limits: Marked clonal contraction was seen late after vaccination (in both infection- and vaccine-induced clones).

With regard to this clone: Antigen specificity is unknown.

The CDR3 consists of 15 residues. CDR1 is ENHRY and CDR2 is SYGVKD in the germline V gene. V was pared by 7 bases and J by 0 bases, with 13 bases between. Before any sequencing was done, the ViraFEST assay used viral peptide pools to expand antigen-specific CD4+ T cells. Isolating CD4+ T cells followed approximately ten days of culture. Either the BNT162b2 or mRNA-1273 vaccine was given to participants in two doses. Nobody among the vaccine recipients had prior SARS-CoV-2 infection (nucleocapsid antibodies were negative). Half-medium changes using IL-2 medium occurred on days 3 and 7. The assay was immunoSEQ multiplex PCR, and TCRdb's table has in-frame clones only and misses some. The sample records 20,000 to 30,000 clones, roughly two thirds being singletons.

The receptor comes from a human donor who received a COVID-19 vaccine. V gene TRBV10-3 combines with J gene TRBJ2-1; D is uncertain. The material sequenced was CD4+ T cells from PBMCs cultured with SARS-CoV-2 spike peptides, taken after COVID-19 vaccination. This CDR3 reads CAIKTDLSSYNEQFF. CDR3 in DNA: TGTGCCATCAAGACCGACCTTAGCTCCTACAATGAGCAGTTCTTC.